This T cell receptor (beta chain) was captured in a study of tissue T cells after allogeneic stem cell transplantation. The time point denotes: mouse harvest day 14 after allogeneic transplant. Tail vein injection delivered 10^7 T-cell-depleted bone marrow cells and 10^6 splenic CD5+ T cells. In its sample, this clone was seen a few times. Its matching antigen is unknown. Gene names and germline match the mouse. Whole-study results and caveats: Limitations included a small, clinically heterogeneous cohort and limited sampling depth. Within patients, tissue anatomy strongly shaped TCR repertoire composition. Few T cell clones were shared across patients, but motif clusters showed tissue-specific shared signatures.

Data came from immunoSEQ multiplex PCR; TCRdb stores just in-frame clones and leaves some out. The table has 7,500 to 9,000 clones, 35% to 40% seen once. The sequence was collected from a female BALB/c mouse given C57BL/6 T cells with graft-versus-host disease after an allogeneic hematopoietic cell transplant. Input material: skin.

CDR3 loop: CASSRQGNSDYTF. CDR3 DNA (partial): TGTGCCAGCAGTCGACAGGGAAACTCCGACTACACC. The chain combines TRBV26 with TRBJ1-2; 7 bases are shared with TRBD1. The read gets to within 1 residue of the CDR3 end, and the germline J gene fills in the rest. The CDR3 consists of 13 residues. Germline assignment: CDR1 KGHPV and CDR2 FQNQEV (reference sequence). The junction had 0 bases not matched to a gene; V was cut back by 4 bases and J by 1 base.